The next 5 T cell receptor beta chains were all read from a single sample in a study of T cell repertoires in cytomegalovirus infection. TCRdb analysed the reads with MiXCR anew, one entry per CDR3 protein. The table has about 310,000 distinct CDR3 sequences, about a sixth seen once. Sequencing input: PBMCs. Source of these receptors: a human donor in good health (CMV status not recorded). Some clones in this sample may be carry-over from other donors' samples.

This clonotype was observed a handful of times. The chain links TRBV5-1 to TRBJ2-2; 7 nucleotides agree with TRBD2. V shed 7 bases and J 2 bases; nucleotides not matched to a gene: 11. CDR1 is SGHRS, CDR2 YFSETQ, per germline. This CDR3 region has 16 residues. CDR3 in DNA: TGCGCCAGCCGGGACGGGGGGAACGTAAACACCGGGGAGCTGTTTTTT. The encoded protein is CASRDGGNVNTGELFF.

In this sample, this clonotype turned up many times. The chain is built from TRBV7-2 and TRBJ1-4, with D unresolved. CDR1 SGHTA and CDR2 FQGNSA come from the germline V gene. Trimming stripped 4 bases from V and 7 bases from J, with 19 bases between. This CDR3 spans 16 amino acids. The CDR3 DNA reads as TGTGCCAGCAGCTCCCAACTACTACAAGGAAGTGAAAAACTGTTTTTT. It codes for CASSSQLLQGSEKLFF.

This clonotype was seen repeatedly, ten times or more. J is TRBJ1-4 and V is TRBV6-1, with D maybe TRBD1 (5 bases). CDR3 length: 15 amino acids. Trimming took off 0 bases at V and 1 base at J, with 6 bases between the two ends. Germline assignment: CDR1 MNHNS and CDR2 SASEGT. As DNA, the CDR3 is TGTGCCAGCAGTGAAGCCGGGGGAACTAATGAAAAACTGTTTTTT. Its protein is CASSEAGGTNEKLFF.

The CDR3 DNA follows: TGTGCCAGCAGCTTGTGGGGGGACGGTCTAGCCAAAAACATTCAGTACTTC. This encodes CASSLWGDGLAKNIQYF. The chain combines TRBV5-4 with TRBJ2-4, with D perhaps TRBD2 (6 bases). The germline V gene encodes CDR1 SGHNT and CDR2 YYREEE (reference sequence). The CDR3 is made up of 17 amino acids. With 1 base removed from V and 0 bases from J, the gap between germline ends came to 14 bases.

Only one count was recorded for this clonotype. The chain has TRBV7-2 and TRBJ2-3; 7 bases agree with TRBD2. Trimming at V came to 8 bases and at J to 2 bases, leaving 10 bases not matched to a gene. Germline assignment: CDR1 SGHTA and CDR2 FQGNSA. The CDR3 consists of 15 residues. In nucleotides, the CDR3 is TGTGCCAGCCGACTCACTAGCGAGGACACAGATACGCAGTATTTT. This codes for CASRLTSEDTDTQYF.